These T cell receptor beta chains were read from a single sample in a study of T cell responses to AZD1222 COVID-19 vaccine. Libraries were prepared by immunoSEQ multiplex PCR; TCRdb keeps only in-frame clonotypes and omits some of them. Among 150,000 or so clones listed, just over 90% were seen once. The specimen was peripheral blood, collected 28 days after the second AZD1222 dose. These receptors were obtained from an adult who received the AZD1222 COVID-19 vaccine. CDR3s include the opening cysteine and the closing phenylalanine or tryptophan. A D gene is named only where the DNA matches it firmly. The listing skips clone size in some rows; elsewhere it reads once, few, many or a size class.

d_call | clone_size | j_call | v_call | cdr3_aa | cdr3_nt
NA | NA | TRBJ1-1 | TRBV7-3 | CASSLGPRGTEAFF | TGTGCCAGCAGCTTAGGCCCCCGAGGGACTGAAGCTTTCTTT
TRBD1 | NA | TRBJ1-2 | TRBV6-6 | CASSPRTGGLHGYTF | TGTGCCAGCAGTCCCAGGACAGGGGGCCTACATGGCTACACCTTC
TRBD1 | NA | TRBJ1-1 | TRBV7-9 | CASSRTGQNTEAFF | TGTGCCAGCAGCCGGACAGGCCAGAACACTGAAGCTTTCTTT
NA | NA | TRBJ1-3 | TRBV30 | CAWSVGSGTGNTIYF | TGTGCCTGGAGTGTAGGGAGCGGGACTGGAAACACCATATATTTT
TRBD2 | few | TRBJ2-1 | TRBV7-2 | CASSPGSGGNEQFF | TGTGCCAGCAGCCCGGGGAGCGGGGGAAATGAGCAGTTCTTC
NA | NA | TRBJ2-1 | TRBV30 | CAWSRWGLVNEQFF | TGTGCCTGGAGTAGGTGGGGTTTGGTCAATGAGCAGTTCTTC
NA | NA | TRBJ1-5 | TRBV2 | CASSVKGIQPQHF | TGTGCCAGCAGCGTCAAGGGGATTCAGCCCCAGCATTTT
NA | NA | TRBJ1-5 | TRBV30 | CAWSVAGNQPQHF | TGTGCCTGGAGTGTAGCAGGCAATCAGCCCCAGCATTTT
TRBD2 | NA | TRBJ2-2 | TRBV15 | CATTGTSVTGELFF | TGTGCCACCACAGGGACTAGCGTAACCGGGGAGCTGTTTTTT
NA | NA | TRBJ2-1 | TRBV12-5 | CASGLGTNRVSDNEQFF | TGTGCTAGTGGTTTGGGCACAAACAGGGTATCTGACAATGAGCAGTTCTTC
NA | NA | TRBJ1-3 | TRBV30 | CAWGGESGTIYF | TGTGCCTGGGGGGGGGAATCGGGCACCATATATTTT
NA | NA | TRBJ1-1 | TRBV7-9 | CASSLGQGVSEAFF | TGTGCCAGCAGCTTAGGACAAGGGGTATCAGAAGCTTTCTTT
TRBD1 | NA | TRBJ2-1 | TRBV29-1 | CSVDRTGNYNEQFF | TGCAGCGTTGATAGGACAGGGAACTACAATGAGCAGTTCTTC
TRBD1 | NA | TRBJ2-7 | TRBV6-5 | CASRSTGDSYEQYF | TGTGCCAGCAGGTCTACAGGGGACTCCTACGAGCAGTACTTC
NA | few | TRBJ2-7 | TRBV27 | CASSSVSWEQYF | TGTGCCAGCAGTTCGGTGTCATGGGAGCAGTACTTC
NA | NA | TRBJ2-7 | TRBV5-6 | CASSLGARGAYEQYF | TGTGCCAGCAGCTTGGGAGCTCGAGGGGCCTACGAGCAGTACTTC
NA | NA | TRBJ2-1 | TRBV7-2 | CASSLEPGLSSYNEQFF | TGTGCCAGCAGCTTAGAACCAGGGCTTAGCTCCTACAATGAGCAGTTCTTC
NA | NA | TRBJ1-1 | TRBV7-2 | CASSLRSNTEAFF | TGTGCCAGCAGCTTAAGGTCGAACACTGAAGCTTTCTTT
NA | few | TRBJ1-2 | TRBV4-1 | CASSQDYQNYGYTF | TGCGCCAGCAGCCAAGATTACCAAAACTATGGCTACACCTTC
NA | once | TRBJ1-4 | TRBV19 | CASSLWGATNEKLFF | TGTGCCAGTAGTCTGTGGGGGGCAACTAATGAAAAACTGTTTTTT
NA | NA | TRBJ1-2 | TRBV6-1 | CASSDQANYGYTF | TGTGCCAGCAGTGACCAGGCCAACTATGGCTACACCTTC
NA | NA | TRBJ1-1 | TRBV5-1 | CASSLGLRRDTEAFF | TGCGCCAGCAGCTTGGGGCTCAGACGGGACACTGAAGCTTTCTTT
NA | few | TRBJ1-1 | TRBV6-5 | CASSYRMVNTEAFF | TGTGCCAGCAGTTACAGAATGGTGAACACTGAAGCTTTCTTT
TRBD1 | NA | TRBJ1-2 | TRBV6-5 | CASSQTGIHGYTF | TGTGCCAGCAGCCAGACAGGGATTCATGGCTACACCTTC
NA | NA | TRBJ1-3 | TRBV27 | CASSSPGNTIYF | TGTGCCAGCAGTTCCCCAGGAAACACCATATATTTT
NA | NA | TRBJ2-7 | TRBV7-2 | CASSLGGQGRNEQYF | TGTGCCAGCAGCTTAGGTGGTCAGGGGAGGAACGAGCAGTACTTC
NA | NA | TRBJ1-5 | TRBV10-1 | CASREGDSNQPQHF | TGCGCCAGCAGGGAAGGGGATAGCAATCAGCCCCAGCATTTT
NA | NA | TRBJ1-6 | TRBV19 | CASSSFGAEGYNSPLHF | NA
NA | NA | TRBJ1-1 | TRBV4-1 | CASVLSPGSTEAFF | TGCGCCAGCGTATTATCACCGGGGAGCACTGAAGCTTTCTTT
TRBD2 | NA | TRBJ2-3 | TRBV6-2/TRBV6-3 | CASSSLKTSGSTDTQYF | TGTGCCAGCAGTTCCCTCAAGACTAGCGGCAGCACAGATACGCAGTATTTT
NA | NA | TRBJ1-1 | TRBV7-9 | CASSFSSGGEAFF | TGTGCCAGCAGCTTTTCCTCCGGGGGTGAAGCTTTCTTT
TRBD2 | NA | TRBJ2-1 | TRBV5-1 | CASSWPPLTSGGANEQFF | TGCGCCAGCAGCTGGCCCCCCCTCACTAGCGGGGGGGCCAATGAGCAGTTCTTC